These T cell receptor beta chains were read from a single sample in a study of response to subunit inactivated influenza vaccine. Via MiXCR, TCRdb re-called the RT-PCR reads, giving one row per CDR3 protein. Here the sample spans about 620,000 distinct CDR3 sequences, about 12% being singletons. Sample: PBMCs from blood, taken on the day of vaccination. These TCRs come from a man in his forties or fifties who received an inactivated influenza vaccine. The CDR3 runs from the conserved cysteine through the conserved F or W. A D gene is named only where the DNA matches it firmly. Size is omitted from some rows. Given values are once, few, many or a class for expanded clones.

d_gene: .; abundance: many; v_gene: TRBV5-1; j_gene: TRBJ1-3; CDR3nt: TGCGCCAGCAGCTTGGGGCAGGCAACTGGAAACACCATATATTTT; CDR3aa: CASSLGQATGNTIYF
d_gene: .; abundance: few; v_gene: TRBV20-1; j_gene: TRBJ1-4; CDR3nt: TGCAGTGCTAGAGATGGCGGTAATGAAAAACTGTTTTTT; CDR3aa: CSARDGGNEKLFF
d_gene: TRBD2; abundance: many; v_gene: TRBV2; j_gene: TRBJ2-7; CDR3nt: TGTGCCAGCAGTGAACTGGGGAGGGGCGACGAGCAGTACTTC; CDR3aa: CASSELGRGDEQYF
d_gene: .; abundance: .; v_gene: TRBV4-3; j_gene: TRBJ2-7; CDR3nt: TGCGCCAGCAGCCAAGTCAGGGGAGGGTTCTACGAGCAGTACTTC; CDR3aa: CASSQVRGGFYEQYF
d_gene: .; abundance: .; v_gene: TRBV9; j_gene: TRBJ2-1; CDR3nt: TGTGCCAGCAGCCCAAAAGGATTGTTAACATCCTACAATGAGCAGTTCTTC; CDR3aa: CASSPKGLLTSYNEQFF
d_gene: .; abundance: .; v_gene: TRBV7-2; j_gene: TRBJ2-3; CDR3nt: TGTGCCAGCAGCTTAGGACAGGCGAGGACAGATACGCAGTATTTT; CDR3aa: CASSLGQARTDTQYF
d_gene: .; abundance: many; v_gene: TRBV2; j_gene: TRBJ2-3; CDR3nt: TGTGCCAGCAGTGACGGGACCACCACAGATACGCAGTATTTT; CDR3aa: CASSDGTTTDTQYF
d_gene: TRBD1; abundance: many; v_gene: TRBV10-1; j_gene: TRBJ2-2; CDR3nt: TGCGCCAGCAGCGCCGGGACAGCGAACACCGGGGAGCTGTTTTTT; CDR3aa: CASSAGTANTGELFF
d_gene: .; abundance: .; v_gene: TRBV19; j_gene: TRBJ2-6; CDR3nt: TGTGCCAGTAGTATAGAGAGGACCTCTTTCTTGGGGGGGGCCAACGTCCTGACTTTC; CDR3aa: CASSIERTSFLGGANVLTF
d_gene: TRBD2; abundance: many; v_gene: TRBV11-2; j_gene: TRBJ2-1; CDR3nt: TGTGCCAGCAGACCTACTAGCGGGGGCTACAATGAGCAGTTCTTC; CDR3aa: CASRPTSGGYNEQFF
d_gene: .; abundance: .; v_gene: TRBV30; j_gene: TRBJ2-4; CDR3nt: TGTGCCTGGAGGGGAGGGGGGGCAATGTACTTC; CDR3aa: CAWRGGGAMYF
d_gene: TRBD2; abundance: few; v_gene: TRBV6-2/TRBV6-3; j_gene: TRBJ2-4; CDR3nt: TGTGCCAGCAGTTACTCGCTAGCGGGTGTTGAAAACATTCAGTACTTC; CDR3aa: CASSYSLAGVENIQYF
d_gene: .; abundance: many; v_gene: TRBV4-2; j_gene: TRBJ2-2; CDR3nt: TGTGCCAGCAGCCAAGAAACGACCGGGGAGCTGTTTTTT; CDR3aa: CASSQETTGELFF
d_gene: .; abundance: once; v_gene: TRBV20-1; j_gene: TRBJ1-5; CDR3nt: TGCAGTGCCCCGTACGGGTATAGCAATCAGCCCCAGCATTTT; CDR3aa: CSAPYGYSNQPQHF
d_gene: TRBD1; abundance: .; v_gene: TRBV24-1; j_gene: TRBJ2-5; CDR3nt: TGTGCCACCAGTGATTACCGACGACAGGGCCGGGAGACCCAGTACTTC; CDR3aa: CATSDYRRQGRETQYF
d_gene: .; abundance: few; v_gene: TRBV4-3; j_gene: TRBJ2-7; CDR3nt: TGCGCCAGCAGCCAAGAGCCCCCTTGGGGAATCTACGAGCAGTACTTC; CDR3aa: CASSQEPPWGIYEQYF
d_gene: TRBD2; abundance: .; v_gene: TRBV29-1; j_gene: TRBJ2-7; CDR3nt: TGCAGCGTTGAGGGAGGGAGAGGCTACGAGCAGTACTTC; CDR3aa: CSVEGGRGYEQYF
d_gene: .; abundance: .; v_gene: TRBV29-1; j_gene: TRBJ2-1; CDR3nt: TGCAGCGTGGGGTGGGATGAGCAGTTCTTC; CDR3aa: CSVGWDEQFF
d_gene: .; abundance: .; v_gene: TRBV7-9; j_gene: TRBJ1-2; CDR3nt: TGTGCCAGCAGCTCCGACGGCTATGGCTACACCTTC; CDR3aa: CASSSDGYGYTF
d_gene: .; abundance: few; v_gene: TRBV2; j_gene: TRBJ2-1; CDR3nt: TGTGCCAGCAGACAATTTATCAATGAGCAGTTCTTC; CDR3aa: CASRQFINEQFF
d_gene: TRBD2; abundance: few; v_gene: TRBV12-3/TRBV12-4; j_gene: TRBJ2-3; CDR3nt: TGTGCCAGCAGAAATAGCGGGCAGAGCACAGATACGCAGTATTTT; CDR3aa: CASRNSGQSTDTQYF
d_gene: .; abundance: many; v_gene: TRBV29-1; j_gene: TRBJ2-7; CDR3nt: TGCAGCGTTGAAGAGGGGGGCTACGAGCAGTACTTC; CDR3aa: CSVEEGGYEQYF
d_gene: .; abundance: .; v_gene: TRBV4-3; j_gene: TRBJ1-3; CDR3nt: TGCGCCAGCAGCCAATCCCGGACAGCAGGAAACACCATATATTTT; CDR3aa: CASSQSRTAGNTIYF
d_gene: .; abundance: few; v_gene: TRBV20-1; j_gene: TRBJ2-2; CDR3nt: TGCAGTGCCAAGGGAACCGCGAACACCGGGGAGCTGTTTTTT; CDR3aa: CSAKGTANTGELFF
d_gene: .; abundance: few; v_gene: TRBV7-3; j_gene: TRBJ2-2; CDR3nt: TGTGCCAGCAGCTCACAGGTCACCGGGGAGCTGTTTTTT; CDR3aa: CASSSQVTGELFF